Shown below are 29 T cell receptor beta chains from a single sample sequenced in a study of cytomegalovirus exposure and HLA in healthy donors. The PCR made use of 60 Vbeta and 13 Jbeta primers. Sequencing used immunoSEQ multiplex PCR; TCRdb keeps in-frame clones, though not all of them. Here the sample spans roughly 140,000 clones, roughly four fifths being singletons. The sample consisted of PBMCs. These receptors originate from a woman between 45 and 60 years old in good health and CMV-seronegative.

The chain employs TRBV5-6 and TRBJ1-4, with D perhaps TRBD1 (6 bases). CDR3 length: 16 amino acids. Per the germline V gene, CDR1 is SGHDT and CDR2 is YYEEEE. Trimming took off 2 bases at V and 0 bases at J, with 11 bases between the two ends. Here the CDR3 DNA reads TGTGCCAGCAGCTTCCAGGGGTCGGCAACTAATGAAAAACTGTTTTTT. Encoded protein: CASSFQGSATNEKLFF.

This chain's CDR3 is CAIWGGPDNSPLHF. CDR3 coding DNA: TGCGCCATCTGGGGGGGGCCCGATAATTCACCCCTCCACTTT. The chain uses TRBV10-2 and TRBJ1-6; tentative D call: TRBD1 (6 bases). V was shortened by 10 bases and J by 5 bases, with 15 bases between the two germline ends. The CDR3 runs 14 residues. Germline V CDR1 and CDR2: WSHSY, SAAADI.

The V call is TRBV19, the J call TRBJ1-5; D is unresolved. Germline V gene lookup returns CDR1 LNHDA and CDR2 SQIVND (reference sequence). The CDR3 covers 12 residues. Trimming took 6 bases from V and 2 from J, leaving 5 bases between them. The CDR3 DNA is TGTGCCAGTAGGGGCGGCAATCAGCCCCAGCATTTT. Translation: CASRGGNQPQHF. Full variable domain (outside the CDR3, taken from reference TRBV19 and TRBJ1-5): DGGITQSPKYLFRKEGQNVTLSCEQNLNHDAMYWYRQDPGQGLRLIYYSQIVNDFQKGDIAEGYSVSREKKESFPLTVTSAQKNPTAFYLCASRGGNQPQHFGDGTRLSIL.

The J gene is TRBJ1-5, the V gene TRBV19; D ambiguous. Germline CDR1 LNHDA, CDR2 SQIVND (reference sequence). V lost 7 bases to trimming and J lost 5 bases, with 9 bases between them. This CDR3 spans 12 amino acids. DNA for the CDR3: TGTGCCAGTACGTCGAGGGATCAGCCCCAGCATTTT. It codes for CASTSRDQPQHF. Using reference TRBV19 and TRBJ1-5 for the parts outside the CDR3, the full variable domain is DGGITQSPKYLFRKEGQNVTLSCEQNLNHDAMYWYRQDPGQGLRLIYYSQIVNDFQKGDIAEGYSVSREKKESFPLTVTSAQKNPTAFYLCASTSRDQPQHFGDGTRLSIL.

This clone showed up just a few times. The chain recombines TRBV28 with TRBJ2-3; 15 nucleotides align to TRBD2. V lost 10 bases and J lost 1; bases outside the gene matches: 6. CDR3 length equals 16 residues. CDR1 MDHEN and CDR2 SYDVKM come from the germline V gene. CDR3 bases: TGTGCCACCGGACTAGCGGGGGGGCTGGGCACAGATACGCAGTATTTT. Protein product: CATGLAGGLGTDTQYF.

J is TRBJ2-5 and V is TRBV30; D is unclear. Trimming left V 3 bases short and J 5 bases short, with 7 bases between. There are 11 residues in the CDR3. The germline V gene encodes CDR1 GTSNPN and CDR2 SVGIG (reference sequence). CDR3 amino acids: CAWSQKETQYF. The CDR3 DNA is TGTGCCTGGAGCCAGAAGGAGACCCAGTACTTC.

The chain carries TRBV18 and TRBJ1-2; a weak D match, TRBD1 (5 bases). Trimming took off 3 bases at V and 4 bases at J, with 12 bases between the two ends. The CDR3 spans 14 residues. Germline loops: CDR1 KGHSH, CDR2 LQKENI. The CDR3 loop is CASSPGHKSYGYTF. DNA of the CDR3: TGTGCCAGCTCACCCGGACACAAATCCTATGGCTACACCTTC.

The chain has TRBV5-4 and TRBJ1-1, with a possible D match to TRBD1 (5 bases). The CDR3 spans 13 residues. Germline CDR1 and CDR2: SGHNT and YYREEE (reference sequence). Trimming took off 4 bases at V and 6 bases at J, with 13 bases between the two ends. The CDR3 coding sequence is TGTGCCAGCAGCCCCCCGGGGGAGCCTGAAGCTTTCTTT. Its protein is CASSPPGEPEAFF.

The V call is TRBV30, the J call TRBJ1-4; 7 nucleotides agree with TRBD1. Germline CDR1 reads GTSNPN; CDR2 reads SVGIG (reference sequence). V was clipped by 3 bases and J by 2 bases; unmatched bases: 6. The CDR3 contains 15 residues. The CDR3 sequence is CAWSVTGVTNEKLFF. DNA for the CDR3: TGTGCCTGGAGCGTTACAGGGGTTACTAATGAAAAACTGTTTTTT.

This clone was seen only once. The CDR3 DNA sequence: TGTGCCAGCAGGCGCGGGGGGGCGAAGGATGAGCAGTTCTTC. Translating it yields CASRRGGAKDEQFF. This chain uses TRBV7-2 with TRBJ2-1; TRBD2 aligns across 9 bases. Germline V CDR1 and CDR2: SGHTA, FQGNSA. The V and J ends lost 6 bases and 8 bases, in that order; junction bases with no gene match: 8. This CDR3 is 14 amino acids long.

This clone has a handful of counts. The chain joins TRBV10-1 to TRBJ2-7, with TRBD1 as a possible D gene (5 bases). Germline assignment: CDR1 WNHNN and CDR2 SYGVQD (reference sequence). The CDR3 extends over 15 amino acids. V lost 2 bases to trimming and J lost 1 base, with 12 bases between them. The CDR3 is CASSEGAGKSYEQYF. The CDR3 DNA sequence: TGCGCCAGCAGTGAGGGGGCAGGGAAGTCCTACGAGCAGTACTTC.

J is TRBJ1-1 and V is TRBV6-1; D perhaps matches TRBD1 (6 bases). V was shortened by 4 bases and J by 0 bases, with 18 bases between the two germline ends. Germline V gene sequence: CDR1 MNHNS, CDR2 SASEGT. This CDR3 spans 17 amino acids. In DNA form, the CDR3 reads TGTGCCAGCAGTGGTGAAACAGGGTCGAGAATGAACACTGAAGCTTTCTTT. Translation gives CASSGETGSRMNTEAFF.

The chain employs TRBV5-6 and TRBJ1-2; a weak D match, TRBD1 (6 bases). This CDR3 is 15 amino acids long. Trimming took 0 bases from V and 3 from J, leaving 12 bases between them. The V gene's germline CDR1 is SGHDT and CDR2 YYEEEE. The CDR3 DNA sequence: TGTGCCAGCAGCTTGGAAGGCAGGGGCCACTATGGCTACACCTTC. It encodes CASSLEGRGHYGYTF. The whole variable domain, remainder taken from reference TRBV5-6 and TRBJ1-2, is DAGVTQSPTHLIKTRGQQVTLRCSPKSGHDTVSWYQQALGQGPQFIFQYYEEEERQRGNFPDRFSGHQFPNYSSELNVNALLLGDSALYLCASSLEGRGHYGYTFGSGTRLTVV.

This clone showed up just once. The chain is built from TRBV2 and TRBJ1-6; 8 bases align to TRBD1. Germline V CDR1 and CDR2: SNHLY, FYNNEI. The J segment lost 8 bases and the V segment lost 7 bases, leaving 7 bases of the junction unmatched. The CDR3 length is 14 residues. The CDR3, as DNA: TGTGCCAGCACCCGACAGGGGTTTGATTCACCCCTCCACTTT. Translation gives CASTRQGFDSPLHF. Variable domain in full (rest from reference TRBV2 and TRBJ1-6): EPEVTQTPSHQVTQMGQEVILRCVPISNHLYFYWYRQILGQKVEFLVSFYNNEISEKSEIFDDQFSVERPDGSNFTLKIRSTKLEDSAMYFCASTRQGFDSPLHFGNGTRLTVT.

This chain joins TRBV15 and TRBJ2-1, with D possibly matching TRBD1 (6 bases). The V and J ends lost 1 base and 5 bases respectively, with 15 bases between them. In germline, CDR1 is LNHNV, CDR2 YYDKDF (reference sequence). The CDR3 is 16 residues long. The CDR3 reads CATSRGYRVPNNEQFF. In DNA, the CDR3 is TGTGCCACCAGCAGAGGTTACAGGGTTCCGAACAATGAGCAGTTCTTC.

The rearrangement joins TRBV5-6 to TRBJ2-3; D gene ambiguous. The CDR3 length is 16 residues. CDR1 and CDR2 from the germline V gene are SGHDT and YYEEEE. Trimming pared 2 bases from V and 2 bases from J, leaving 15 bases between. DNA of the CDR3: TGTGCCAGCAGCTTTCCTGCGGTTAGCTTCACAGATACGCAGTATTTT. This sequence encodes CASSFPAVSFTDTQYF.

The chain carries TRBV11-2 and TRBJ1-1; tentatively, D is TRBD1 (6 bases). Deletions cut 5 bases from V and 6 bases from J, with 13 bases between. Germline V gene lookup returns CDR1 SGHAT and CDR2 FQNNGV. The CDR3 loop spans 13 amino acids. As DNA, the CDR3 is TGTGCCAGCAGCAATTACAGGGCGGCTGAAGCTTTCTTT. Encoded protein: CASSNYRAAEAFF.

The chain's CDR3 is CASRVLGDRRGLATNTQYF. The CDR3 DNA reads as TGTGCCAGCAGAGTTTTGGGGGATCGCCGCGGACTAGCGACAAATACGCAGTATTTT. The chain carries TRBV27 and TRBJ2-3; 9 bases fit TRBD2. The germline V gene encodes CDR1 MNHEY and CDR2 SMNVEV (reference sequence). The CDR3 loop spans 19 amino acids. The ends lost 6 bases at V and 7 bases at J; junction bases unmatched: 23.

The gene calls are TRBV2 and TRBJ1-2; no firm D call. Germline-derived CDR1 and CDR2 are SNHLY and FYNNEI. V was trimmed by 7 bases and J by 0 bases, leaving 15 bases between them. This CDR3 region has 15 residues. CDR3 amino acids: CASKSGQSPNYGYTF. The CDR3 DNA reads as TGTGCCAGCAAATCTGGGCAGAGTCCTAACTATGGCTACACCTTC.

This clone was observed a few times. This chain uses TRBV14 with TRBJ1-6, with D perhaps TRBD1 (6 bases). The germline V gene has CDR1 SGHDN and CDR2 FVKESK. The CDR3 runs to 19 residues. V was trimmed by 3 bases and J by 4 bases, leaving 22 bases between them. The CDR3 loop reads CASSHALGHYQEYNSPLHF. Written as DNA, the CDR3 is TGTGCCAGCAGCCACGCCTTGGGACACTACCAGGAATATAATTCACCCCTCCACTTT.

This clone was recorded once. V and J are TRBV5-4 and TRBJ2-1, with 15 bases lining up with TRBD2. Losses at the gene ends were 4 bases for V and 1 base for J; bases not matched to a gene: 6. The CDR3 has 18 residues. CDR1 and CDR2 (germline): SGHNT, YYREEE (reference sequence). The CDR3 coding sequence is TGTGCCAGCAGCCCGGGACTAGCGGGGGGCAATTCCTACAATGAGCAGTTCTTC. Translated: CASSPGLAGGNSYNEQFF.

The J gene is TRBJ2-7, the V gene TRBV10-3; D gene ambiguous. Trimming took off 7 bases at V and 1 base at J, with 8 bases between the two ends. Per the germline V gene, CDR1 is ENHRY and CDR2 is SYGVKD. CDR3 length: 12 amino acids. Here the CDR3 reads CAITSESYEQYF. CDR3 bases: TGTGCCATCACAAGCGAATCCTACGAGCAGTACTTC.

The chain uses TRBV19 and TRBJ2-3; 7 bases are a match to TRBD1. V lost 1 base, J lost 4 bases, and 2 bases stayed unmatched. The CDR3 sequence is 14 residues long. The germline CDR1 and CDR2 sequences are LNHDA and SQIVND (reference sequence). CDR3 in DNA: TGTGCCAGTAGTATAGCGAGGGGGCCAGATACGCAGTATTTT. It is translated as CASSIARGPDTQYF.

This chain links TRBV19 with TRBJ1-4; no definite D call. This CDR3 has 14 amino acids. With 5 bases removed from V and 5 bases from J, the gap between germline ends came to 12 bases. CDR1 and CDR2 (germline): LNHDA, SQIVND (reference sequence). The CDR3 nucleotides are TGTGCCAGTAGTGTGAACGGAGAAAATGAAAAACTGTTTTTT. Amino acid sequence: CASSVNGENEKLFF. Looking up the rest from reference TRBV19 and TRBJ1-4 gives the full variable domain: DGGITQSPKYLFRKEGQNVTLSCEQNLNHDAMYWYRQDPGQGLRLIYYSQIVNDFQKGDIAEGYSVSREKKESFPLTVTSAQKNPTAFYLCASSVNGENEKLFFGSGTQLSVL.

For the CDR3, the DNA is TGCGCCAGCAGCCAAGATATACAGAACACTGAAGCTTTCTTT. Its protein product is CASSQDIQNTEAFF. The chain couples TRBV4-3 to TRBJ1-1, with D unresolved. The CDR3 is 14 residues long. Germline assignment: CDR1 LGHNA and CDR2 YSLEER. V was shortened by 0 bases and J by 1 base, with 6 bases between the two germline ends.

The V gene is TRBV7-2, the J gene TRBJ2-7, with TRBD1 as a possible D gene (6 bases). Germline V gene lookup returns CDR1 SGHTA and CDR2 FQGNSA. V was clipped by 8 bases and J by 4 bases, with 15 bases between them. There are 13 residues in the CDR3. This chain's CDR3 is CASGQGPSYEQYF. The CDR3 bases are TGTGCCAGCGGGCAGGGGCCCTCTTACGAGCAGTACTTC.

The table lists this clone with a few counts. In nucleotides, the CDR3 is TGCGCCAGCAGTGAAAACAGGCCTCCGAACACTGAAGCTTTCTTT. It encodes CASSENRPPNTEAFF. The chain links TRBV5-1 to TRBJ1-1; the D gene is possibly TRBD1 (5 bases). Trimming pared 5 bases from V and 1 base from J, leaving 15 bases between. The CDR3 contains 15 residues. The V gene's germline CDR1 is SGHRS and CDR2 YFSETQ.

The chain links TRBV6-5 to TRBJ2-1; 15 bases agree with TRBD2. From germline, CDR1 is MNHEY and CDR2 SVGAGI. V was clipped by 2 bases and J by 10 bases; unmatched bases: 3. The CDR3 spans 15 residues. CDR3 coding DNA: TGTGCCAGCAGTTACCGTGGACTAGCGGGGGGGGAGCAGTTCTTC. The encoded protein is CASSYRGLAGGEQFF.

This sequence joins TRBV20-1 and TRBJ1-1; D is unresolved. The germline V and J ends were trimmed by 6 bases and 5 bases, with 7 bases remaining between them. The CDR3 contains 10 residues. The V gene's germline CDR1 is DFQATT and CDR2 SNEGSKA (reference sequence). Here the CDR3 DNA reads TGCAGTGCCCCCGGGACTGAAGCTTTCTTT. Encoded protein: CSAPGTEAFF.